The 8 T cell receptor beta chains below were found in one sample sequenced in a study of low-dose radiotherapy and immunotherapy resistance in tumors. Primers targeting TRAV and TRBV primed first-strand cDNA, covering alpha and beta chains. With a V-primer adapter and a constant-region primer, TCRs were amplified for 20 to 25 PCR cycles. MiXCR, applied by TCRdb to the reads, yields one record per CDR3 protein. The sample includes 60,000 or so distinct CDR3 sequences, 26% seen only once; the top ten take less than 8%. As to time point: before trial treatment. The sequencing used PBMCs, collected before treatment. The receptors come from a male donor with rectosigmoid adenocarcinoma.

This clonotype was seen just once. The rearrangement links TRBV7-8 to TRBJ2-3; D unresolved. CDR1 is SGHVS and CDR2 is FQNEAQ in the germline V gene. The CDR3 loop spans 12 amino acids. V lost 2 bases, J lost 6 bases, and 6 bases lay in between. CDR3 in amino acids: CASSLSSDTQYF. CDR3 bases: TGTGCCAGCAGCTTATCGTCTGATACGCAGTATTTT.

This clonotype was counted at least ten times. The chain recombines TRBV2 with TRBJ1-4, with D maybe TRBD1 (6 bases). The V gene's germline CDR1 is SNHLY and CDR2 FYNNEI. This CDR3 has 14 residues. V lost 6 bases to trimming and J lost 4 bases, with 12 bases between them. The CDR3 DNA follows: TGTGCCAGCAGGCTACAGGGCTTTAATGAAAAACTGTTTTTT. It codes for CASRLQGFNEKLFF. Full variable domain (remainder filled in from reference TRBV2 and TRBJ1-4): EPEVTQTPSHQVTQMGQEVILRCVPISNHLYFYWYRQILGQKVEFLVSFYNNEISEKSEIFDDQFSVERPDGSNFTLKIRSTKLEDSAMYFCASRLQGFNEKLFFGSGTQLSVL.

V gene TRBV7-2 combines with J gene TRBJ2-2; perhaps TRBD1 as D (5 bases). This CDR3 has 15 residues. Germline CDR1 is SGHTA and CDR2 is FQGNSA. Between the trimmed V and J ends, which lost 5 bases and 1 base, there was a span of 11 bases. CDR3 region: CASSKGLGNTGELFF. The CDR3 coding sequence is TGTGCCAGCAGCAAGGGGCTAGGGAACACCGGGGAGCTGTTTTTT.

This clonotype was counted at least ten times. The rearrangement joins TRBV24-1 to TRBJ2-2; maybe TRBD2 (5 bases). Germline V gene sequence: CDR1 KGHDR, CDR2 SFDVKD. The V end lost 3 bases, the J end lost 6 bases, and 10 bases lay between the germline ends. This CDR3 contains 14 residues. CDR3 nucleotide sequence: TGTGCCACCAGTGATCCTAGCCGTGCCGGGGAGCTGTTTTTT. It yields the protein CATSDPSRAGELFF.

This clonotype was seen many times. The rearrangement uses TRBV12-3 or TRBV12-4 and TRBJ1-5; D possibly corresponds to TRBD1 (5 bases). Trimming took off 5 bases at V and 8 bases at J, with 13 bases between the two ends. The CDR3 has 13 residues. CDR3 sequence reads: CASSPGTVEPQHF. CDR3 coding DNA: TGTGCCAGCAGTCCCGGGACTGTGGAGCCCCAGCATTTT.

For this clonotype: A far larger clone differs by one base, so this is likely a read error. J is TRBJ1-4 and V is TRBV27, with D unresolved. The germline V gene encodes CDR1 MNHEY and CDR2 SMNVEV (reference sequence). This CDR3 spans 16 amino acids. The CDR3 loop reads CANSFPGRATNEKLFF. The CDR3 nucleotides are TGTGCCAACAGTTTTCCTGGACGGGCAACTAATGAAAAACTGTTTTTT.

This clonotype was seen many times. V is TRBV30 and J is TRBJ1-6; D unclear. Trimming cost V 2 bases and J 10 bases, with 12 bases left between them. This CDR3 comprises 13 residues. The germline V gene has CDR1 GTSNPN and CDR2 SVGIG (reference sequence). CDR3 coding DNA: TGTGCCTGGAGTCTGGAACGACGGTCACCCCTCCACTTT. It is translated as CAWSLERRSPLHF. Full variable domain (rest looked up from reference TRBV30 and TRBJ1-6): SQTIHQWPATLVQPVGSPLSLECTVEGTSNPNLYWYRQAAGRGLQLLFYSVGIGQISSEVPQNLSASRPQDRQFILSSKKLLLSDSGFYLCAWSLERRSPLHFGNGTRLTVT.

There are many counts of this clonotype. The CDR3 coding sequence is TGCAGCGTTGTGGGCATCGGGGGAACGAACACTGAAGCTTTCTTT. This sequence encodes CSVVGIGGTNTEAFF. V usage is TRBV29-1 and J usage is TRBJ1-1; a weak D match, TRBD1 (5 bases). V was cut by 4 bases and J by 1 base, with 16 bases left in between. In germline, CDR1 is SQVTM, CDR2 ANQGSEA. The CDR3 totals 15 residues.